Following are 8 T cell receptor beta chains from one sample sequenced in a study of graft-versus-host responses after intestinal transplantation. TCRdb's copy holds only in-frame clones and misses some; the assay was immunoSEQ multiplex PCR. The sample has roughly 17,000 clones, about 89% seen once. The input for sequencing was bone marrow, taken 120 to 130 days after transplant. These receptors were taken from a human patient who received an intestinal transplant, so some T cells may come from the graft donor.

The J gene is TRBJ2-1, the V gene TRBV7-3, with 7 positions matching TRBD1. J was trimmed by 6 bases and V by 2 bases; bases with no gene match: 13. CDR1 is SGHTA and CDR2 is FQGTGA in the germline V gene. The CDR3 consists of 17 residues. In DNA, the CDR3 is TGTGCCAGCAGCTTACGTCCCACCGGGACAGTGCCCAATGAGCAGTTCTTC. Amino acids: CASSLRPTGTVPNEQFF.

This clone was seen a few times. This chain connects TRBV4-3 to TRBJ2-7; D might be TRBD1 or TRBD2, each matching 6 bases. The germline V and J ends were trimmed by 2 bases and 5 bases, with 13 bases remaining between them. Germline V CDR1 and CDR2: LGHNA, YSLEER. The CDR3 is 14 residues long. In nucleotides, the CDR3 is TGCGCCAGCAGCCAACAAACAGGGACTGACGAGCAGTACTTC. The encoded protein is CASSQQTGTDEQYF.

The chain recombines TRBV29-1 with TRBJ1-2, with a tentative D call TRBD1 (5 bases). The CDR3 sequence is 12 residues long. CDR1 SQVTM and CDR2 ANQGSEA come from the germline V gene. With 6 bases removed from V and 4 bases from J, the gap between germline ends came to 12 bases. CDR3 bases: TGCAGCGTAATGGGGGGACCCTATGGCTACACCTTC. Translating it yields CSVMGGPYGYTF.

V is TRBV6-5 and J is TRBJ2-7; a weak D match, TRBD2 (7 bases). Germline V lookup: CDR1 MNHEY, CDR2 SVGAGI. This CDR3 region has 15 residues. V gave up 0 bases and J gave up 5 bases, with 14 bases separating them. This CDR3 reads CASSYSFKGGDEQYF. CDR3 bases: TGTGCCAGCAGTTACTCGTTCAAGGGGGGGGACGAGCAGTACTTC.

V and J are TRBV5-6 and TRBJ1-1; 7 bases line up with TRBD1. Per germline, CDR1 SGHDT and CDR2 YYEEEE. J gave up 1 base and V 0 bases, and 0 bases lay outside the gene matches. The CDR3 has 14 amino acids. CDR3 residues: CASSLAGGNTEAFF. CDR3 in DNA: TGTGCCAGCAGCTTGGCAGGGGGGAACACTGAAGCTTTCTTT.

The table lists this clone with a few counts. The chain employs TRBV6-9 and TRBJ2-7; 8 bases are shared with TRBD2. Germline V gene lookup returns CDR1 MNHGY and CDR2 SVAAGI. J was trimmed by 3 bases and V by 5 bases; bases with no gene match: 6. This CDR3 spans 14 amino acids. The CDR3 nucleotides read TGTGCCAGCAGTGAAGCCGGGACTAGCTACGAGCAGTACTTC. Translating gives CASSEAGTSYEQYF.

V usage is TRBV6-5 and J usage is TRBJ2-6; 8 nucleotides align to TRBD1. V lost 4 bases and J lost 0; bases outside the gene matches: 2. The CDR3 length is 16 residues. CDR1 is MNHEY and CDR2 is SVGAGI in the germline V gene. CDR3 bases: TGTGCCAGCAGTTCAACAGGGGGCTCTGGGGCCAACGTCCTGACTTTC. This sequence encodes CASSSTGGSGANVLTF.

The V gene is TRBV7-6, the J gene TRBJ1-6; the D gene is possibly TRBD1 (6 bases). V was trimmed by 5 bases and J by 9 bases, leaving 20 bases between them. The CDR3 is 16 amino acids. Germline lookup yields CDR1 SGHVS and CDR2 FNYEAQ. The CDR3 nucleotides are TGTGCCAGCAGCCCCGGCGAGGCAGGGGAACGTTCACCCCTCCACTTT. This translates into CASSPGEAGERSPLHF.